The T cell receptor (beta chain) under discussion was sequenced for a study of cytomegalovirus exposure and HLA in healthy donors. The overall study: Earlier results showed roughly 110 million unique TCR beta sequences derived from roughly 180 million T cells.

Study results and limitations: CMV serostatus stood as the only immune exposure information on hand. A missense DCLRE1C variant was associated with V- and J-gene trimming of TCR beta chains in a later analysis, and an independent cohort replicated the association.

The PCR ran on 60 Vbeta and 13 Jbeta primers. Profiling relied on immunoSEQ multiplex PCR, and the TCRdb table lists in-frame clones only, not all of them. The sample yields over 110,000 clones, 82% seen once. Of note for this clone: Antigen unknown.

The sample consisted of PBMCs. The TCR comes from a male donor in good health and CMV-seronegative.

The CDR3 here is CASSTGLVSYEQYF. The CDR3 nucleotides read TGTGCCAGCAGCACGGGACTAGTCTCCTACGAGCAGTACTTC. This rearrangement joins TRBV6-1 to TRBJ2-5; TRBD2 aligns across 8 bases. TRBJ2-7 explains the end of the DNA better; the J call may be wrong. CDR3 length: 14 amino acids. Germline CDR1 reads MNHNS; CDR2 reads SASEGT.